This T cell receptor beta chain was obtained from a study of OX40 agonist ivuxolimab in advanced cancers. About the study as a whole: Ivuxolimab, which targeted the costimulatory receptor OX40 (CD134), was an agonistic, fully human IgG2 monoclonal antibody. The purpose of peripheral TCRbeta sequencing was to test whether ivuxolimab changed TCR sequence diversity and led to clonal T-cell expansion. Partial responses occurred in three dose-escalation patients, of whom one had hepatocellular carcinoma and two had cutaneous melanoma. The dose-escalation cohort was 80% to 90% male with a mean age of around 64 years, ranging from roughly 23 to 90. Prior anti-PD-1, anti-PD-L1 or anti-CTLA-4 therapy was permitted, and about 40% of dose-escalation patients had received checkpoint inhibitors. Intravenous ivuxolimab was administered to patients every 2 weeks at six dose levels: 0.01, 0.1, 0.3, 1.5, 3 and 10 mg/kg. The paper covers the monotherapy dose-escalation part of the phase I ivuxolimab trial, which included N ≈ 50 patients. Among the approximately 50 dose-escalation patients, around 20 had hepatocellular carcinoma, 15 or so melanoma, 9 renal cell carcinoma and 9 head and neck cancer. On the study overall, not on this receptor specifically: The antigen specificity of the peripheral T cells that underwent clonal expansion was not determined. Low levels of normalized T-cell clonal expansion were also seen in some patients who did not respond. In partial responders in the 0.1-3.0 mg/kg groups, normalized peripheral clonal expansion was found to be among the lowest, especially among CD8+ T cells. At doses from 0.1 to 3.0 mg/kg, clonal expansion was seen in both CD4+ and CD8+ blood T cells between baseline and week 6. On average, CD8+ T cells showed more expanded clones than CD4+ T cells after ivuxolimab.

Patients with a history of autoimmune disease or receiving systemic immunosuppression were excluded from the trial. In every dose cohort, peripheral blood was drawn for TCR sequencing at baseline, cycle 4 day 1, and cycle 7 day 1. Samples were obtained from an open-label, multicenter, first-in-human phase I dose-escalation trial of ivuxolimab. Adults with locally advanced or metastatic melanoma, renal cell carcinoma, hepatocellular carcinoma or head and neck squamous cell carcinoma were enrolled in the trial. CD4+ and CD8+ T cells were sorted separately from peripheral blood before TCR sequencing. To sequence the TCRbeta CDR3 region, genomic DNA was isolated from the sorted cells. TCRbeta CDR3 regions were sequenced using the immunoSEQ Assay. TCRdb took this table from immuneACCESS and kept in-frame rearrangements with V and J called. Such tables lack part of the clones; where checked against another copy, unresolved V genes explain under half of the gap, and the rest is unexplained. Here the sample has 7,000 to 9,000 clones; about 88% occur a single time. Clones ranked in the top ten supply about 16% of the sample.

The CDR3 spans 16 residues, from the cysteine through the phenylalanine. Only the CDR3 DNA stays, 48 bases, in frame from base 1. V is trimmed back by 1 base and J by 3 bases, and the junction contains 9 bases that no gene match accounts for. The germline V gene (reference sequence) supplies CDR1 PRHDT and CDR2 FYEKMQ. Details on this clone: The specificity of this receptor is unknown. No base quality information exists; no much larger clone differs at one position.

The TCR comes from an adult with an advanced solid tumor such as melanoma, head and neck, liver or kidney cancer. The rearrangement combines TRBV13 with TRBJ2-7; 7 central nucleotides agree with TRBD1. Sequences were derived from CD4+ or CD8+ T cells sorted from blood, sampled in a trial of the OX40 agonist ivuxolimab. The DNA sequence is as follows: TGTGCCAGCAGCTTAGTGCCCACCGGGACAGTCTACGAGCAGTACTTC. Its amino acids are CASSLVPTGTVYEQYF.